Shown below are 15 T cell receptor beta chains from a single sample sequenced in a study of blood T cell repertoires in COVID-19. The protocol was immunoSEQ multiplex PCR, while the TCRdb copy is restricted to in-frame clones and leaves out a portion. The table records over 200,000 clones, about 90% of them present only once. The specimen sequenced was peripheral blood. These receptors originate from a man aged 40-49 years with active or convalescent COVID-19.

The V call is TRBV28, the J call TRBJ2-7; weak D call: TRBD2 (5 bases). V was trimmed by 3 bases and J by 2 bases, leaving 14 bases between them. The CDR3 totals 15 residues. Germline CDR1 and CDR2: MDHEN and SYDVKM. The CDR3 sequence is CASSLDGTRAYEQYF. The DNA of the CDR3 is TGTGCCAGCAGTTTGGACGGCACTAGGGCCTACGAGCAGTACTTC.

The gene calls are TRBV4-1 and TRBJ2-7; D unclear. Trimming shortened V by 4 bases and J by 0 bases, and 10 bases separated the two germline ends. CDR1 MGHRA and CDR2 YSYEKL come from the germline V gene. CDR3 length equals 14 residues. CDR3 nucleotide sequence: TGCGCCAGCAGCCTGCAGGCCATCTCCTACGAGCAGTACTTC. Translated: CASSLQAISYEQYF.

The chain couples TRBV6-5 to TRBJ1-2, with D tentatively TRBD1 (5 bases). Looked up from germline, CDR1 is MNHEY and CDR2 is SVGAGI. Trimming took off 4 bases at V and 6 bases at J, with 15 bases between the two ends. The CDR3 covers 14 residues. The CDR3 DNA follows: TGTGCCAGCAGTTTGTCGACCGGGGGTGATGGCTACACCTTC. The encoded protein is CASSLSTGGDGYTF.

This clone was counted once. The genes are TRBV19 and TRBJ2-7; TRBD1 is a possible D gene (8 bases). Germline V lookup: CDR1 LNHDA, CDR2 SQIVND (reference sequence). CDR3 length: 13 amino acids. V lost 4 bases to trimming and J lost 4 bases, with 11 bases between them. The CDR3 region is CASSNRGGYEQYF. CDR3 DNA: TGTGCCAGTAGTAACAGGGGGGGATACGAGCAGTACTTC.

J is TRBJ1-2 and V is TRBV11-2; 12 nucleotides align to TRBD1. Trimming at V came to 5 bases and at J to 7 bases, leaving 11 bases not matched to a gene. The CDR3 has 16 amino acids. Germline V CDR1 and CDR2: SGHAT, FQNNGV. This CDR3 is CASSISGTGGAAGYTF. CDR3 DNA sequence: TGTGCCAGCAGCATATCCGGGACAGGGGGCGCGGCTGGCTACACCTTC.

This clone was recorded a few times. The V and J genes are TRBV25-1 and TRBJ1-4; weak D call: TRBD1 (5 bases). CDR3 length: 16 residues. Germline CDR1 is MGHDK and CDR2 is SYGVNS. The V end was cut by 5 bases, the J end by 7 bases, with 20 bases between. The CDR3 is CASSPSRGVGTEKLFF. CDR3 in DNA: TGTGCCAGCAGTCCTTCTCGGGGGGTGGGGACTGAAAAACTGTTTTTT.

This rearrangement joins TRBV9 to TRBJ1-1, with TRBD1 as a possible D gene (6 bases). Trimming took off 0 bases at V and 0 bases at J, with 15 bases between the two ends. The CDR3 consists of 17 residues. Germline assignment: CDR1 SGDLS and CDR2 YYNGEE. As DNA, the CDR3 is TGTGCCAGCAGCGTAGAGGGACACCCAGGCGTGAACACTGAAGCTTTCTTT. This translates into CASSVEGHPGVNTEAFF. The variable domain in full, with the rest retrieved from reference TRBV9 and TRBJ1-1, is DSGVTQTPKHLITATGQRVTLRCSPRSGDLSVYWYQQSLDQGLQFLIQYYNGEERAKGNILERFSAQQFPDLHSELNLSSLELGDSALYFCASSVEGHPGVNTEAFFGQGTRLTVV.

The rearrangement links TRBV6-1 to TRBJ1-2; no clear D gene. Germline V gene lookup returns CDR1 MNHNS and CDR2 SASEGT. Trimming shortened V by 3 bases and J by 3 bases, and 17 bases separated the two germline ends. The length of the CDR3 is 16 residues. The CDR3 loop is CASSDLPVAGDYGYTF. For the CDR3, the DNA is TGTGCCAGCAGTGACCTACCGGTTGCAGGCGACTATGGCTACACCTTC.

This chain links TRBV19 with TRBJ1-2; D call uncertain. CDR1 is LNHDA and CDR2 is SQIVND in the germline V gene (reference sequence). There are 15 residues in the CDR3. Between the trimmed V and J ends, which lost 2 bases and 1 base, there was a span of 11 bases. Written as DNA, the CDR3 is TGTGCCAGTAGTATATTCCCCCTTAATAACTATGGCTACACCTTC. Protein sequence: CASSIFPLNNYGYTF.

The V gene is TRBV5-1, the J gene TRBJ2-5; 8 nucleotides align to TRBD1. Germline trimming cut 4 bases from V and 2 bases from J; bases unmatched to any gene: 7. CDR1 and CDR2 from the germline V gene are SGHRS and YFSETQ. The CDR3 contains 15 residues. The CDR3 DNA follows: TGCGCCAGCAGCACTGGACAGGGTCGACAAGAGACCCAGTACTTC. Translation: CASSTGQGRQETQYF.

This chain links TRBV7-8 with TRBJ1-6; 8 positions agree with TRBD1. Germline CDR1 SGHVS, CDR2 FQNEAQ. The CDR3 spans 14 residues. With V trimmed by 3 bases and J by 9 bases, 4 bases remained unmatched. CDR3 in amino acids: CASSFAGGTSPLHF. The DNA of the CDR3 is TGTGCCAGCAGCTTTGCAGGGGGCACTTCACCCCTCCACTTT.

The CDR3 DNA reads as TGTGCCAGCAGGGGGGACAGTCAGGGGGCTCAGCCCCAGCATTTT. It specifies CASRGDSQGAQPQHF. This chain connects TRBV2 to TRBJ1-5; the match to TRBD1 covers 8 bases. Germline V gives CDR1 SNHLY, CDR2 FYNNEI. The V and J ends lost 6 bases and 6 bases, in that order; junction bases with no gene match: 10. The CDR3 runs 15 residues.

The chain recombines TRBV10-1 with TRBJ2-2; 12 bases fit TRBD2. The germline V gene has CDR1 WNHNN and CDR2 SYGVQD (reference sequence). Germline trimming cut 0 bases from V and 4 bases from J; bases unmatched to any gene: 9. The CDR3 sequence is 19 residues long. In DNA form, the CDR3 reads TGCGCCAGCAGTGAGTCGAGAGCTAGCGGGAGGGCGTCCACCGGGGAGCTGTTTTTT. Translation: CASSESRASGRASTGELFF.

This clone was seen a handful of times. The chain carries TRBV18 and TRBJ2-7, with TRBD2 matching over 14 bases. CDR1 is KGHSH and CDR2 is LQKENI in the germline V gene. The ends lost 0 bases at V and 3 bases at J; junction bases unmatched: 10. The CDR3 covers 19 residues. The CDR3: CASSPPAGTSGSPFYEQYF. CDR3 nucleotides: TGTGCCAGCTCACCACCGGCCGGGACTAGCGGGAGCCCCTTCTACGAGCAGTACTTC.

The chain joins TRBV3-1 (or the pseudogene TRBV3-2) to TRBJ2-3, with D possibly being TRBD2 (6 bases). Germline V gives CDR1 LGHDT, CDR2 YNNKEL (reference sequence). Trimming removed 4 bases at V and 3 bases at J, with 20 bases between. The CDR3 consists of 17 residues. The CDR3 region is CASSPYLTSQITDTQYF. In nucleotides, the CDR3 is TGTGCCAGCAGCCCCTACCTTACTAGCCAAATAACAGATACGCAGTATTTT.